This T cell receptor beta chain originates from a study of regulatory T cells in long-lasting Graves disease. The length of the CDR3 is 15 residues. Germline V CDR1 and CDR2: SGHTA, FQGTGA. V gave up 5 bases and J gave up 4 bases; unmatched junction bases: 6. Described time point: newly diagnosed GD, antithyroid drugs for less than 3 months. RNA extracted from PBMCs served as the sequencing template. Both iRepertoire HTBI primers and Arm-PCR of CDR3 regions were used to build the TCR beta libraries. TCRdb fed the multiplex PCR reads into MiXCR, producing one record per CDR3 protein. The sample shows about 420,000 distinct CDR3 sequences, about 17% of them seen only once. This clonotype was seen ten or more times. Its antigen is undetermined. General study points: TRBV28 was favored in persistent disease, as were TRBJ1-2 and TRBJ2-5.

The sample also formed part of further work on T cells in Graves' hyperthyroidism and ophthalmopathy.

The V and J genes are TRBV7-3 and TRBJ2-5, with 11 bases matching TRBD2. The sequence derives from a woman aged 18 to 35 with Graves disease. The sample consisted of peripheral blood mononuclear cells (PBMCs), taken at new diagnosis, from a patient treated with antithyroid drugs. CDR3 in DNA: TGTGCCAGCAGCACCTCCGGGACTAGCGGAGAGACCCAGTACTTC. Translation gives CASSTSGTSGETQYF. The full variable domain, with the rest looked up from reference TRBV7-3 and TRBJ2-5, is GAGVSQTPSNKVTEKGKYVELRCDPISGHTALYWYRQSLGQGPEFLIYFQGTGAADDSGLPNDRFFAVRPEGSVSTLKIQRTERGDSAVYLCASSTSGTSGETQYFGPGTRLLVL.